This TCR beta chain comes out of a study of T cells expressing NK-cell markers. Details on this clonotype: Its antigen is unidentified.

Findings and caveats of the study: The study left the HCMV specificity of expanded NKG2C+ T cell clones unresolved.

UMIs accompanied the 5'RACE template switching by which TCR beta cDNA was made. Reprocessing the 5' RACE reads, TCRdb reports a single entry for every CDR3 protein and omits DNA. The sample totals 400,000 to 450,000 distinct CDR3 sequences. Sequenced input: blood T cells: a sorted CD56 or NKG2C T cell subset, CD4+ or CD8+ T cells, or bulk PBMC T cells (not recorded which). This receptor was taken from a woman aged 18 to 69 in good health.

The CDR3 sequence is CASSLVSQGITDTQYF. This chain connects TRBV12-3 or TRBV12-4 to TRBJ2-3; the TRBD1 assignment by TCRdb is unverifiable without DNA. This CDR3 is 16 amino acids long.